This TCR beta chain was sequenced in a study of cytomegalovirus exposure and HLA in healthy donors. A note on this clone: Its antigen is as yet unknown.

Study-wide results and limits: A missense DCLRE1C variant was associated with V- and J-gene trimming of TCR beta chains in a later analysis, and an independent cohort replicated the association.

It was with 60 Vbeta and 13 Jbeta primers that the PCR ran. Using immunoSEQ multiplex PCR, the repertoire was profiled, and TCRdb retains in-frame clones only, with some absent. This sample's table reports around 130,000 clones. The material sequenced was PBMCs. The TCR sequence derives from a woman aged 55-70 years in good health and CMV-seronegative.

In DNA, the CDR3 is TGTGCCAGTAGTGCCCGGACAGGGGGCACTCTAGACTATGGCTACACCTTC. Amino acids: CASSARTGGTLDYGYTF. The chain carries TRBV19 and TRBJ1-2; TRBD1 aligns across 11 bases. The trim removed 5 bases at V and 3 bases at J, leaving 11 bases unmatched. The CDR3 consists of 17 residues. Germline V gives CDR1 LNHDA, CDR2 SQIVND (reference sequence).